Described below is a single T cell receptor beta chain sequence and its context. The target antigen is unknown. PCR was performed using 60 Vbeta and 13 Jbeta primers. Sequencing used immunoSEQ multiplex PCR; TCRdb keeps in-frame clones, though not all of them. This sample contains about 200,000 clones. This record comes from a study of cytomegalovirus exposure and HLA in healthy donors. Study summary: Clustering assigned 81% of the roughly 400 genotyped donors to the Caucasian-associated ancestry cluster.

Germline V gene lookup returns CDR1 SNHLY and CDR2 FYNNEI. Trimming stripped 7 bases from V and 0 bases from J, with 10 bases between. The CDR3 has 14 amino acids. Findings and caveats of the study: In an earlier analysis, in some 500 donors, most V segments appeared productive either ~87% or ~30% of the time. Highly shared variants forming one cluster were likely a sequencing artifact.

Material for sequencing was PBMCs. This receptor was taken from a man in his thirties or forties in good health and CMV-seronegative. This rearrangement joins TRBV2 to TRBJ1-3; D gene unclear. CDR3 coding DNA: TGTGCCAGCAATTCCCCGGGCTCTGGAAACACCATATATTTT. Translation: CASNSPGSGNTIYF.